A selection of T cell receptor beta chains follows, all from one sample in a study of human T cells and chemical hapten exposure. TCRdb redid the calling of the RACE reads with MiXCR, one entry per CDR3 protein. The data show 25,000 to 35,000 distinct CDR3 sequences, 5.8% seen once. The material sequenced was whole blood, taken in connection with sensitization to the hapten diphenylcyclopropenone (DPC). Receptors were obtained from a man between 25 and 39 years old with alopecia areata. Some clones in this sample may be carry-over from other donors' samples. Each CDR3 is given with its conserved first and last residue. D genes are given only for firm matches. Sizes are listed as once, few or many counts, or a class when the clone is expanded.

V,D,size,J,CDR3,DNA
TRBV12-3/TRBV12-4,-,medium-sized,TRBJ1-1,CASSPSPGLEAFF,TGTGCCAGCAGTCCCTCCCCAGGGCTGGAAGCTTTCTTT
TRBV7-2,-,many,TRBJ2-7,CASSSGTGVGQYF,TGTGCCAGCAGCTCCGGGACTGGGGTAGGGCAGTACTTC
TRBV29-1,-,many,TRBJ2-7,CSVQGGLRDEQYF,TGCAGCGTCCAGGGGGGCCTCAGGGACGAGCAGTACTTC
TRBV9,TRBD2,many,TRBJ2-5,CASSVGGSGKTQYF,TGTGCCAGCAGCGTAGGGGGTAGCGGGAAGACCCAGTACTTC
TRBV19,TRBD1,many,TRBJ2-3,CASGTSSGGTSADTQYF,TGTGCCAGTGGGACATCGTCAGGGGGCACCAGTGCAGATACGCAGTATTTT
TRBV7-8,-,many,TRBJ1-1,CASSPVGGAEAFF,TGTGCCAGCAGCCCCGTAGGGGGGGCTGAAGCTTTCTTT
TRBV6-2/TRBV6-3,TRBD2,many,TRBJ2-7,CASRPSGRSYEQYF,TGTGCCAGCAGACCTAGCGGCCGCTCCTACGAGCAGTACTTC
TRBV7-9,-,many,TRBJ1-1,CASSRALNTEAFF,TGTGCCAGCAGCCGGGCTTTGAACACTGAAGCTTTCTTT
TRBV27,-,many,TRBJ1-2,CASSPGGGVGYGYTF,TGTGCCAGCAGCCCCGGAGGGGGGGTTGGCTATGGCTACACCTTC
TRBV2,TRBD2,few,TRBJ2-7,CASRSSGGLYEQYF,TGTGCCAGCAGGAGTAGCGGGGGCCTTTACGAGCAGTACTTC
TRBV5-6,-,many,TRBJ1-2,CASSTPNEVRYGYTF,TGTGCCAGCAGCACCCCGAACGAAGTCCGCTATGGCTACACCTTC
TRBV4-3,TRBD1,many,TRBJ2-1,CASSQGTGFEQFF,TGCGCCAGCAGCCAAGGGACAGGGTTTGAGCAGTTCTTC
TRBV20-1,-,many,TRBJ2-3,CSARVGGGSTDTQYF,TGCAGTGCTAGAGTAGGAGGAGGAAGCACAGATACGCAGTATTTT
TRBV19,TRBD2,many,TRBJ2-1,CASSPTSGDYDYNEQFF,TGTGCCAGTAGCCCCACGTCGGGGGACTACGACTACAATGAGCAGTTCTTC
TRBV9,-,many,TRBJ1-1,CASSVLGGTEAFF,TGTGCCAGCAGCGTACTGGGAGGCACTGAAGCTTTCTTT
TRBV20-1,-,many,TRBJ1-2,CSARDTGNTGYTF,TGCAGTGCTAGGGATACAGGGAATACTGGCTACACCTTC
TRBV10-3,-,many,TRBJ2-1,CAISESGHRQFF,TGTGCCATCAGTGAGTCGGGACATCGGCAGTTCTTC